This TCR beta chain was profiled in a study of CD8 T cells in Susac syndrome. Random-hexamer reverse transcription was applied to roughly 0.45 to 1 ug RNA. TCRdb re-called the immunoSEQ multiplex PCR reads with MiXCR, one entry per CDR3 protein. The repertoire consists of 300,000 to 350,000 distinct CDR3 sequences, with about 91% occurring once and the leading ten covering less than 0.08%. Germline values: CDR1 GTSNPN, CDR2 SVGIG (reference sequence). Trimming cost V 2 bases and J 5 bases, with 9 bases left between them. CDR3 length equals 13 residues. About this clonotype itself: What it binds is unknown.

Whole-study findings and limits: In its TCR sequencing and HLA analysis, the study acknowledged that the number of individuals was relatively small.

CD8+ and CD4+ T cells circulating in blood were sequenced for TCR beta. The sample comprised CD4+ T cells from PBMCs. This TCR came from a human donor with multiple sclerosis. The rearrangement joins TRBV30 to TRBJ2-2, with a possible D match to TRBD2 (6 bases). The CDR3 loop reads CAWSSSGTGELFF. In DNA form, the CDR3 reads TGTGCCTGGAGTTCAAGCGGGACCGGGGAGCTGTTTTTT.